Below, 26 T cell receptor beta chains from the same sample are listed, as sequenced in a study of CD8 T cells in ankylosing spondylitis. These receptors lack a known antigen. From the 5' RACE reads, TCRdb called clonotypes with MiXCR, one entry per CDR3 protein. The sample has 700,000 to 1,000,000 distinct CDR3 sequences, 12% seen once. Study-level findings and limits: A motif of 7 to 9 highly homologous TCR beta variants was seen as apparently characteristic of ankylosing spondylitis blood.

The source material was blood, either unsorted or a sorted T cell fraction (not recorded which). The receptors stem from a male donor with ankylosing spondylitis.

The sample holds many counts of this clonotype. This rearrangement joins TRBV7-9 to TRBJ2-1; the D gene is possibly TRBD2 (5 bases). The CDR3 sequence is 12 residues long. The germline gives CDR1 SEHNR, CDR2 FQNEAQ (reference sequence). V was shortened by 2 bases and J by 6 bases, with 5 bases between the two germline ends. The CDR3 region is CASSLTSNEQFF. CDR3 nucleotides: TGTGCCAGCAGCTTAACTAGCAATGAGCAGTTCTTC.

The gene calls are TRBV10-3 and TRBJ2-1, with a weak D call TRBD1 (5 bases). Germline V lookup: CDR1 ENHRY, CDR2 SYGVKD. With 8 bases removed from V and 3 bases from J, the gap between germline ends came to 11 bases. The CDR3 consists of 13 residues. Here the CDR3 reads CAIGVRGYNEQFF. CDR3 DNA sequence: TGTGCCATCGGGGTAAGGGGCTACAATGAGCAGTTCTTC.

V usage is TRBV11-2 and J usage is TRBJ2-5, with TRBD2 matching 9 bases. The CDR3 contains 14 residues. Germline lookup yields CDR1 SGHAT and CDR2 FQNNGV. The V gene end was trimmed by 4 bases and the J gene end by 5 bases; junction bases not matched to a gene: 5. CDR3 nucleotides: TGTGCCAGCAGCTATTTAGCGGGAGCGGAGACCCAGTACTTC. The encoded protein is CASSYLAGAETQYF.

The chain carries TRBV7-9 and TRBJ2-3; D is uncertain. The CDR3 sequence is 12 residues long. Germline-derived CDR1 and CDR2 are SEHNR and FQNEAQ (reference sequence). V gave up 1 base and J gave up 9 bases, with 8 bases separating them. CDR3: CASSLDLNTQYF. The CDR3 nucleotides are TGTGCCAGCAGCTTAGACTTAAACACGCAGTATTTT.

A note on this clonotype: A read error may explain this, as a much larger clone is one base away. The chain joins TRBV5-1 to TRBJ1-2; D unclear. CDR1 is SGHRS and CDR2 is YFSETQ in the germline V gene. V dropped 0 bases and J dropped 4 bases, with 10 bases sitting between them. The CDR3 spans 14 residues. The CDR3 protein is CASSLDAVGYGYTF. DNA for the CDR3: TGCGCCAGCAGCTTGGATGCAGTTGGCTATGGCTACACCTTC. Drawing the rest from reference TRBV5-1 and TRBJ1-2, the complete variable domain is KAGVTQTPRYLIKTRGQQVTLSCSPISGHRSVSWYQQTPGQGLQFLFEYFSETQRNKGNFPGRFSGRQFSNSRSEMNVSTLELGDSALYLCASSLDAVGYGYTFGSGTRLTVV.

V is TRBV10-3 and J is TRBJ1-2; TRBD1 matches at 11 bases. Germline V lookup: CDR1 ENHRY, CDR2 SYGVKD. This CDR3 region has 12 residues. V shed 9 bases, J shed 7 bases, and the junction held 4 bases outside the gene matches. CDR3 sequence reads: CAMTGTGGGYTF. CDR3 DNA: TGTGCCATGACCGGGACAGGGGGTGGCTACACCTTC.

This clonotype was seen at least ten times. The genes are TRBV6-6 and TRBJ1-6; D unclear. The germline V gene has CDR1 MNHNY and CDR2 SVGAGI (reference sequence). V lost 5 bases and J 7 bases, leaving 6 bases between the germline ends. The CDR3 contains 12 residues. This CDR3 is CASSRSNSPLHF. CDR3 DNA sequence: TGTGCCAGCAGTAGGTCGAATTCACCCCTCCACTTT.

The chain recombines TRBV20-1 with TRBJ1-2; a possible D gene is TRBD1 (6 bases). Germline V gene lookup returns CDR1 DFQATT and CDR2 SNEGSKA (reference sequence). Trimming took 3 bases from V and 2 from J, leaving 13 bases between them. The CDR3 is 14 amino acids. For the CDR3, the DNA is TGCAGTGCTAGGGTGCAACAGGGAAACTATGGCTACACCTTC. Residues: CSARVQQGNYGYTF.

Only a few counts were recorded for this clonotype. The chain carries TRBV4-3 and TRBJ2-3, with a possible D match to TRBD2 (6 bases). Trimming stripped 0 bases from V and 3 bases from J, with 16 bases between. CDR1 LGHNA and CDR2 YSLEER come from the germline V gene. The CDR3 sequence is 17 residues long. CDR3 protein: CASSQEFGGIGTDTQYF. Written as DNA, the CDR3 is TGCGCCAGCAGCCAAGAATTCGGCGGGATAGGGACAGATACGCAGTATTTT.

This clonotype has only a few counts. The chain couples TRBV7-8 to TRBJ1-2; D gene uncertain. The CDR3 spans 13 residues. Germline CDR1 reads SGHVS; CDR2 reads FQNEAQ. V lost 5 bases and J lost 8, with 15 bases in between. The CDR3 spells CASSTRVYTGYTF. The CDR3 nucleotides read TGTGCCAGCAGCACGAGGGTGTACACGGGCTACACCTTC.

The V gene is TRBV5-6, the J gene TRBJ1-2, with no clear D. In germline, CDR1 is SGHDT, CDR2 YYEEEE. CDR3 size: 12 residues. V gave up 9 bases and J gave up 7 bases, with 16 bases separating them. CDR3 nucleotides: TGTGCCATGAGCCCCGGGCTCCTTGGCTACACCTTC. It encodes CAMSPGLLGYTF. Drawing the rest from reference TRBV5-6 and TRBJ1-2, the complete variable domain is DAGVTQSPTHLIKTRGQQVTLRCSPKSGHDTVSWYQQALGQGPQFIFQYYEEEERQRGNFPDRFSGHQFPNYSSELNVNALLLGDSALYLCAMSPGLLGYTFGSGTRLTVV.

The rearrangement links TRBV20-1 to TRBJ2-1; 14 positions agree with TRBD2. The CDR3 is made up of 14 amino acids. Germline loops: CDR1 DFQATT, CDR2 SNEGSKA (reference sequence). Trimming took 5 bases from V and 7 from J; bases not matched to a gene: 4. Written as DNA, the CDR3 is TGCAGTGCTGGGACTAGCGGGAGCCAAAATGAGCAGTTCTTC. Amino acid sequence: CSAGTSGSQNEQFF.

In this sample, this clonotype turned up a few times. The chain joins TRBV28 to TRBJ2-7, with D maybe TRBD1 (6 bases). The V and J ends lost 6 bases and 5 bases respectively, with 14 bases between them. CDR1 is MDHEN, CDR2 SYDVKM, per germline. CDR3 size: 13 residues. The CDR3 spells CASSPQGPHEQYF. CDR3 nucleotides: TGTGCCAGCAGCCCTCAGGGGCCCCACGAGCAGTACTTC. The full variable domain, completed using reference TRBV28 and TRBJ2-7, is DVKVTQSSRYLVKRTGEKVFLECVQDMDHENMFWYRQDPGLGLRLIYFSYDVKMKEKGDIPEGYSVSREKKERFSLILESASTNQTSMYLCASSPQGPHEQYFGPGTRLTVT.

This clonotype has more than one count but fewer than ten. The rearrangement links TRBV6-6 to TRBJ1-2; 8 bases fit TRBD1. Germline loops: CDR1 MNHNY, CDR2 SVGAGI (reference sequence). The CDR3 is made up of 13 amino acids. With 7 bases clipped from V and 8 bases from J, the junction kept 9 bases outside the gene matches. The CDR3 bases are TGTGCCAGCAATTTACAGGGGGGCTGGGGCTACACCTTC. It specifies CASNLQGGWGYTF.

This clonotype was found a few times. J is TRBJ2-3 and V is TRBV19, with 7 bases that match TRBD2. Germline assignment: CDR1 LNHDA and CDR2 SQIVND (reference sequence). CDR3 size: 14 residues. After removal of 9 bases from V and 0 bases from J, the junction contained 6 bases not matched to a gene. The DNA of the CDR3 is TGTGCCAGCGCACTAGCGCCAAGCACAGATACGCAGTATTTT. It specifies CASALAPSTDTQYF.

The sample holds a few counts of this clonotype. The V gene is TRBV20-1, the J gene TRBJ1-2; 12 positions match TRBD1. Trimming removed 3 bases from V and 0 bases from J; junction bases left unmatched: 2. Germline CDR1 and CDR2: DFQATT and SNEGSKA (reference sequence). CDR3 length: 15 amino acids. CDR3 nucleotides: TGCAGTGCTAGTGGGACAGGGGGCGCTAACTATGGCTACACCTTC. Translation: CSASGTGGANYGYTF.

The chain couples TRBV27 to TRBJ2-6; D is uncertain. CDR3 length: 11 amino acids. V shed 10 bases and J shed 4 bases, with 5 bases lying between them. The germline V gene encodes CDR1 MNHEY and CDR2 SMNVEV (reference sequence). CDR3 DNA: TGTGCCACATGGGGGGCCAACGTCCTGACTTTC. Its translation is CATWGANVLTF.

This clonotype was detected only a few times. V is TRBV6-2 or TRBV6-3 and J is TRBJ2-7; D may be TRBD1 or TRBD2 (5 bases each). The CDR3 covers 15 residues. CDR1 is MNHEY and CDR2 is SVGEGT in the germline V gene. Trimming stripped 6 bases from V and 2 bases from J, with 17 bases between. The CDR3 loop is CASRILRDGPYEQYF. CDR3 DNA sequence: TGTGCCAGCAGGATACTCCGGGACGGGCCCTACGAGCAGTACTTC.

The J gene is TRBJ1-4, the V gene TRBV20-1; D unresolved. CDR3 size: 12 residues. Trimming stripped 3 bases from V and 7 bases from J, with 9 bases between. Germline values: CDR1 DFQATT, CDR2 SNEGSKA (reference sequence). CDR3 protein: CSARTSAEKLFF. DNA of the CDR3: TGCAGTGCTAGGACCAGCGCTGAAAAACTGTTTTTT.

The chain combines TRBV7-2 with TRBJ1-5; D is undetermined. V was trimmed by 1 base and J by 6 bases, leaving 7 bases between them. Germline loops: CDR1 SGHTA, CDR2 FQGNSA. CDR3 length equals 13 residues. The DNA of the CDR3 is TGTGCCAGCAGCTTAGACGGGAGTCAGCCCCAGCATTTT. Translating gives CASSLDGSQPQHF.

This clonotype was counted only a few times. CDR3 sequence (DNA): TGTGCCAGCAGCTTAGCGCTCAGGGCCGGGGACACTGAAGCTTTCTTT. Protein sequence: CASSLALRAGDTEAFF. This sequence joins TRBV7-8 and TRBJ1-1; a weak D match, TRBD1 (5 bases). With 0 bases removed from V and 3 bases from J, the gap between germline ends came to 14 bases. The CDR3 length is 16 residues. Germline CDR1 SGHVS, CDR2 FQNEAQ.

The V and J genes are TRBV5-1 and TRBJ2-3; TRBD2 matches at 8 bases. The CDR3 runs to 17 residues. J lost 0 bases, V lost 1 base, and 7 bases had no gene match. Germline V gives CDR1 SGHRS, CDR2 YFSETQ. CDR3 protein: CASSLPVAGSSTDTQYF. The CDR3 DNA reads as TGCGCCAGCAGCTTGCCGGTAGCGGGGAGTAGCACAGATACGCAGTATTTT.

V usage is TRBV25-1 and J usage is TRBJ2-7, with D tentatively TRBD1 or TRBD2 (5 bases each). Germline CDR1 MGHDK, CDR2 SYGVNS. This CDR3 contains 13 residues. V lost 3 bases and J lost 5, with 11 bases in between. The CDR3 DNA reads as TGTGCCAGCAGTGACACGGGACGGGACGAGCAGTACTTC. Amino acids: CASSDTGRDEQYF.

The chain combines TRBV6-5 with TRBJ1-2; D is undetermined. The CDR3 length is 14 residues. In germline, CDR1 is MNHEY, CDR2 SVGAGI. Trimming left V 5 bases short and J 6 bases short, with 16 bases between. The CDR3 sequence: CASSLPRTGDGYTF. DNA of the CDR3: TGTGCCAGCAGTCTACCCCGGACCGGGGATGGCTACACCTTC.

A few counts support this clonotype. J is TRBJ2-3 and V is TRBV18; TRBD2 might be the D (5 bases). Germline-derived CDR1 and CDR2 are KGHSH and LQKENI. Trimming cost V 2 bases and J 0 bases, with 12 bases left between them. This CDR3 is 16 amino acids long. In DNA, the CDR3 is TGTGCCAGCTCACCAATCACTAGTACCAGCACAGATACGCAGTATTTT. Encoded protein: CASSPITSTSTDTQYF.

Many counts were recorded for this clonotype. One end of the junction does not line up with germline, which may come from a read error. The rearrangement links TRBV5-1 to TRBJ1-2; D not resolved. The CDR3 loop spans 12 amino acids. CDR1 is SGHRS, CDR2 YFSETQ, per germline. This CDR3 is CASSFGNYGYTF. The CDR3 DNA reads TGTGCCAGCAGTTTCGGAAATTATGGCTACACCTTC.